The rows below give T cell receptor beta chains drawn from one sample of a study of high-grade serous ovarian cancer treatment subgroups. Libraries were prepared by immunoSEQ multiplex PCR; TCRdb keeps only in-frame clonotypes and omits some of them. The table includes approximately 40,000 clones, roughly three quarters detected once. The sample was tumor tissue. The receptor source for this set is a human donor with high-grade serous ovarian cancer. Each CDR3 is given with its conserved first and last residue. The D gene is left open where the match is weak. Some rows have no size entry. The others give once, few or many, or a class for an expanded clone.

DNA: TGTGCCAGTAGTCCCCGGGACAGGGCCTCGGAGTGGGGCTACACCTTC; CDR3: CASSPRDRASEWGYTF; size: -; length: 16; D: TRBD1; V: TRBV19; J: TRBJ1-2
DNA: TGTGCCAGCGTTCAGGACAGGGGTGCGAACTACTCTGGAAACACCATATATTTT; CDR3: CASVQDRGANYSGNTIYF; size: once; length: 18; D: TRBD1; V: TRBV28; J: TRBJ1-3
DNA: TGCGCCAGCAGCCAAGGCGGGGGTACCTACAATGAGCAGTTCTTC; CDR3: CASSQGGGTYNEQFF; size: -; length: 15; D: TRBD2; V: TRBV4-3; J: TRBJ2-1
DNA: TGTGCCACCGGGACAGGGGGCCGGACTGAAGCTTTCTTT; CDR3: CATGTGGRTEAFF; size: -; length: 13; D: TRBD1; V: TRBV5-6; J: TRBJ1-1
DNA: TGTGCCAGTAGTATAGTACCAGCGGATCAGCCCCAGCATTTT; CDR3: CASSIVPADQPQHF; size: -; length: 14; D: -; V: TRBV19; J: TRBJ1-5
DNA: TGTGCCAGCAGTCCCTTCGCCACCCGTTCGGGACAGGACTTGAACACTGAAGCTTTCTTT; CDR3: CASSPFATRSGQDLNTEAFF; size: -; length: 20; D: TRBD1; V: TRBV27; J: TRBJ1-1
DNA: TGTGCCTGGAGTAAAGGGGGCTCTGGGGCCAACGTCCTGACTTTC; CDR3: CAWSKGGSGANVLTF; size: -; length: 15; D: -; V: TRBV30; J: TRBJ2-6
DNA: TGTGCCAGCAGCTTAGTGCCGGGACAGGATTTGTATGAGCAGTTCTTC; CDR3: CASSLVPGQDLYEQFF; size: -; length: 16; D: TRBD1; V: TRBV7-2; J: TRBJ2-1
DNA: TGTGCCAGCAGTTTCGGCGGGAGGGCCAATGAGCAGTTCTTC; CDR3: CASSFGGRANEQFF; size: once; length: 14; D: TRBD2; V: TRBV28; J: TRBJ2-1
DNA: TGTGCCAGCAGCGTAGGCCCAGATCAAGAGACCCAGTACTTC; CDR3: CASSVGPDQETQYF; size: -; length: 14; D: -; V: TRBV9; J: TRBJ2-5
DNA: TGTGCCAGCCAAGCACGGCCCGGGGTAGGCACTGAAGCTTTCTTT; CDR3: CASQARPGVGTEAFF; size: -; length: 15; D: -; V: TRBV2; J: TRBJ1-1
DNA: TGTGCCAGCAGCTTAGATGACAATGAGCAGTTCTTC; CDR3: CASSLDDNEQFF; size: -; length: 12; D: -; V: TRBV11-3; J: TRBJ2-1
DNA: TGTGCCAGTCGGGACAGGATGAATGAAAAACTGTTTTTT; CDR3: CASRDRMNEKLFF; size: once; length: 13; D: TRBD1; V: TRBV4-2; J: TRBJ1-4
DNA: TGCGCCAGCAGCTCCCATAAACAGGGGGGGACTGAGCAGTTCTTC; CDR3: CASSSHKQGGTEQFF; size: -; length: 15; D: -; V: TRBV5-1; J: TRBJ2-1
DNA: TGTGCCAGCAGCGGAGGGACTCTGTGGAGCACAGATACGCAGTATTTT; CDR3: CASSGGTLWSTDTQYF; size: -; length: 16; D: -; V: TRBV7-2; J: TRBJ2-3
DNA: TGCGCCAGCAGTTCGACAGCACGGGAGCAGTACTTC; CDR3: CASSSTAREQYF; size: -; length: 12; D: -; V: TRBV5-1; J: TRBJ2-7
DNA: TGTGCCAGCTCCCACGGGACTAGCGGAACCGGGGAGCTGTTTTTT; CDR3: CASSHGTSGTGELFF; size: -; length: 15; D: TRBD2; V: TRBV18; J: TRBJ2-2
DNA: TGTGCCAGCAGCTTTCAAGAGACCCAGTACTTC; CDR3: CASSFQETQYF; size: -; length: 11; D: -; V: TRBV7-6; J: TRBJ2-5
DNA: TGTGCCAGCAGTGACCCTACAGGTACCGGGGAGCTGTTTTTT; CDR3: CASSDPTGTGELFF; size: -; length: 14; D: -; V: TRBV2; J: TRBJ2-2
DNA: TGTGCCAGCAGTGAGGCCTTATTATTAACTAGCGGGGGGGGCACAGATACGCAGTATTTT; CDR3: CASSEALLLTSGGGTDTQYF; size: -; length: 20; D: TRBD2; V: TRBV6-1; J: TRBJ2-3
DNA: TGTGCTAGTGGTTCGTCCCTCCTTCCGGGATCAAGCACAGATACGCAGTATTTT; CDR3: CASGSSLLPGSSTDTQYF; size: once; length: 18; D: -; V: TRBV12-5; J: TRBJ2-3
DNA: TGTGCCAGCAGCCCGACCCTAGCGGGAGGGCCGAGGGAGACCCAGTACTTC; CDR3: CASSPTLAGGPRETQYF; size: -; length: 17; D: TRBD2; V: TRBV5-6; J: TRBJ2-5